A selection of T cell receptor beta chains follows, all from one sample in a study of CD8+CD57+ T cells in acquired aplastic anemia. TCRdb analysed the reads with MiXCR anew, one entry per CDR3 protein. Found here are under 200,000 distinct CDR3 sequences, around 40% of them singletons; the top ten hold approximately 1%. The sample taken for sequencing was sorted CD4+, CD8+, or CD8+CD57+ T cells (not recorded which) from PBMCs. The source is a human donor in good health. CDR3s include the opening cysteine and the closing phenylalanine or tryptophan. Fields, in order: J gene, D gene, V gene, clone size, CDR3 DNA, CDR3 protein. A D gene is named only where the DNA matches it firmly. Only some rows state a clone size, as once, few, many or a class for expanded clones.

j_gene: TRBJ2-2
d_gene: -
v_gene: TRBV7-8
abundance: -
CDR3nt: TGTGCCAGCAGCTTAGGCAGGGCTGATCCAAGGGAGCTGTTTTTT
CDR3aa: CASSLGRADPRELFF

j_gene: TRBJ2-6
d_gene: -
v_gene: TRBV19
abundance: -
CDR3nt: TGTGCCAGTAGCCGGGGACGGAGGTCCACCTTTGGGGCCAACGTCCTGACTTTC
CDR3aa: CASSRGRRSTFGANVLTF

j_gene: TRBJ2-2
d_gene: -
v_gene: TRBV4-1
abundance: many
CDR3nt: TGCGCCAGCAGCCAAGTAGTAACCGGGGAGCTGTTTTTT
CDR3aa: CASSQVVTGELFF

j_gene: TRBJ2-2
d_gene: -
v_gene: TRBV24-1
abundance: -
CDR3nt: TGTGCCACCAGCCAAGCAGCAGAGCGCACCGGGGAGCTGTTTTTT
CDR3aa: CATSQAAERTGELFF

j_gene: TRBJ2-5
d_gene: TRBD2
v_gene: TRBV10-3
abundance: -
CDR3nt: TGTGCCGCCGGATCGGGGGGATGGGACCAAGAGACCCAGTACTTC
CDR3aa: CAAGSGGWDQETQYF

j_gene: TRBJ1-1
d_gene: -
v_gene: TRBV10-3
abundance: many
CDR3nt: TGTGCCATCAGTGTGGACACTGAAGCTTTCTTT
CDR3aa: CAISVDTEAFF

j_gene: TRBJ2-7
d_gene: TRBD1
v_gene: TRBV10-1
abundance: -
CDR3nt: TGCGCCAGCAGCGACTTCCGGGACAGCCTCCACGAGCAGTACTTC
CDR3aa: CASSDFRDSLHEQYF

j_gene: TRBJ1-2
d_gene: -
v_gene: TRBV2
abundance: -
CDR3nt: TGTGCCAGCAGTGAACAGGGGAACTATGGCTACACCTTC
CDR3aa: CASSEQGNYGYTF

j_gene: TRBJ2-5
d_gene: -
v_gene: TRBV5-1
abundance: many
CDR3nt: TGCGCCAGCTCTCCCAGGAACTTC
CDR3aa: CASSPRNF

j_gene: TRBJ1-2
d_gene: -
v_gene: TRBV5-1
abundance: many
CDR3nt: TGCGCCAGCAGCTTCAGGGAGGGGAGCTATGGCTACACCTTC
CDR3aa: CASSFREGSYGYTF

j_gene: TRBJ2-7
d_gene: -
v_gene: TRBV20-1
abundance: many
CDR3nt: TGCAGTGCTAGAGACAGCCTCAGCTCCTACGAGCAGTACTTC
CDR3aa: CSARDSLSSYEQYF

j_gene: TRBJ2-7
d_gene: -
v_gene: TRBV3-1
abundance: few
CDR3nt: TGTGCCAGCAGCCAAGGGAACAAGCCAGAGCAGTACTTC
CDR3aa: CASSQGNKPEQYF

j_gene: TRBJ2-7
d_gene: TRBD1
v_gene: TRBV2
abundance: many
CDR3nt: TGTGCCAGCACAAGACAGGGAGCTTTGCGGGAGCAGTACTTC
CDR3aa: CASTRQGALREQYF

j_gene: TRBJ2-1
d_gene: -
v_gene: TRBV20-1
abundance: -
CDR3nt: TGCAGTGCTAGAGAGTTAGATCTCAATGAGCAGTTCTTC
CDR3aa: CSARELDLNEQFF

j_gene: TRBJ2-1
d_gene: -
v_gene: TRBV7-3
abundance: -
CDR3nt: TGTGCCAGCAGCTTAAACCTGGCGGGGAGCTCCTACAATGAGCAGTTCTTC
CDR3aa: CASSLNLAGSSYNEQFF

j_gene: TRBJ2-5
d_gene: -
v_gene: TRBV12-3/TRBV12-4
abundance: many
CDR3nt: TGTGCCAGCAGTTTAGTACAGGGCCAAGAGACCCAGTACTTC
CDR3aa: CASSLVQGQETQYF

j_gene: TRBJ2-5
d_gene: -
v_gene: TRBV4-1
abundance: few
CDR3nt: TGCGCCAGCAGCCAAGATCGCAGGGGGGTTCGGGAGACCCAGTACTTC
CDR3aa: CASSQDRRGVRETQYF

j_gene: TRBJ2-7
d_gene: TRBD1
v_gene: TRBV7-8
abundance: -
CDR3nt: TGTGCCAGCAGCTTAGGGAACAGGGGGAACTCCTACGAGCAGTACTTC
CDR3aa: CASSLGNRGNSYEQYF

j_gene: TRBJ2-7
d_gene: -
v_gene: TRBV28
abundance: few
CDR3nt: TGTGCCAGCAAGTATACAAGCCGGTACGAGCAGTACTTC
CDR3aa: CASKYTSRYEQYF

j_gene: TRBJ1-1
d_gene: -
v_gene: TRBV30
abundance: many
CDR3nt: TGTGCCTGGAGTGTACAGGGAGAGGAAGCTTTCTTT
CDR3aa: CAWSVQGEEAFF

j_gene: TRBJ2-7
d_gene: -
v_gene: TRBV20-1
abundance: -
CDR3nt: TGCAGTGCTACGTGGGGCCTGTCCTACGAGCAGTACTTC
CDR3aa: CSATWGLSYEQYF

j_gene: TRBJ2-2
d_gene: -
v_gene: TRBV11-1
abundance: -
CDR3nt: TGTGCCAGCAGCGCAATGGCAGGTTTTTCTGCTCCGAACACCGGGGAGCTGTTTTTT
CDR3aa: CASSAMAGFSAPNTGELFF

j_gene: TRBJ1-2
d_gene: -
v_gene: TRBV7-2
abundance: -
CDR3nt: TGTGCCAGCAGCTTAGATCGGGCAGGGGAGGGCTACACCTTC
CDR3aa: CASSLDRAGEGYTF

j_gene: TRBJ1-2
d_gene: -
v_gene: TRBV19
abundance: once
CDR3nt: TGTGCCAGTAGTCACCGGGGGGAACTGAACTATGGCTACACCTTC
CDR3aa: CASSHRGELNYGYTF